A selection of T cell receptor beta chains follows, all from one sample in a study of shared clonotypes between healthy human individuals. Data came from immunoSEQ multiplex PCR; TCRdb stores just in-frame clones and leaves some out. The data hold some 680,000 clones, with 60% to 75% observed a single time. The sample comprised memory CD4+ T cells sorted from blood. Source of these receptors: a woman aged 25 to 39 in good health. The CDR3 runs from the conserved cysteine through the conserved F or W. The order of the fields is D gene, V gene, clone size, J gene, CDR3 protein, CDR3 DNA. A D gene is named only where the DNA matches it firmly. Clone size appears in some rows only: once, few, many, or a class for an expanded clone.

d_gene: NA; v_gene: TRBV14; abundance: NA; j_gene: TRBJ2-7; CDR3aa: CASSQDWSASGSYEQYF; CDR3nt: TGTGCCAGCAGCCAAGACTGGAGTGCGAGCGGCTCCTACGAGCAGTACTTC
d_gene: NA; v_gene: TRBV27; abundance: NA; j_gene: TRBJ1-4; CDR3aa: CASSSRGGWGLTNEKLFF; CDR3nt: TGTGCCAGCAGCTCCCGGGGAGGGTGGGGACTAACTAATGAAAAACTGTTTTTT
d_gene: NA; v_gene: TRBV2; abundance: NA; j_gene: TRBJ1-5; CDR3aa: CASSARQGNQPQHF; CDR3nt: TGTGCCAGCAGTGCTCGACAGGGCAATCAGCCCCAGCATTTT
d_gene: NA; v_gene: TRBV19; abundance: NA; j_gene: TRBJ2-1; CDR3aa: CASSIRENEQFF; CDR3nt: TGTGCCAGTAGTATAAGGGAGAATGAGCAGTTCTTC
d_gene: NA; v_gene: TRBV7-9; abundance: NA; j_gene: TRBJ1-1; CDR3aa: CASSPEDIPRGEAFF; CDR3nt: TGTGCCAGCAGCCCCGAAGACATACCTCGTGGGGAAGCTTTCTTT
d_gene: NA; v_gene: TRBV10-1; abundance: NA; j_gene: TRBJ1-2; CDR3aa: CASSDHGFAYTF; CDR3nt: TGCGCCAGCAGTGATCATGGGTTCGCCTACACCTTC
d_gene: NA; v_gene: TRBV20-1; abundance: NA; j_gene: TRBJ2-2; CDR3aa: CSAMGGELFF; CDR3nt: TGCAGTGCAATGGGTGGGGAGCTGTTTTTT
d_gene: TRBD1; v_gene: TRBV5-1; abundance: NA; j_gene: TRBJ2-5; CDR3aa: CASSVGTGAGTQYF; CDR3nt: TGCGCCAGCAGCGTCGGGACAGGGGCAGGGACCCAGTACTTC
d_gene: NA; v_gene: TRBV28; abundance: NA; j_gene: TRBJ1-5; CDR3aa: CASRGGSNQPQHF; CDR3nt: TGTGCCAGCAGGGGAGGCAGCAATCAGCCCCAGCATTTT
d_gene: NA; v_gene: TRBV27; abundance: NA; j_gene: TRBJ2-3; CDR3aa: CATQRGSGATDTQYF; CDR3nt: TGTGCCACCCAAAGGGGTAGCGGAGCCACAGATACGCAGTATTTT
d_gene: TRBD1; v_gene: TRBV6-1; abundance: NA; j_gene: TRBJ2-5; CDR3aa: CASSGRQGSWETQYF; CDR3nt: TGTGCCAGCAGCGGGAGACAGGGGAGTTGGGAGACCCAGTACTTC
d_gene: NA; v_gene: TRBV28; abundance: NA; j_gene: TRBJ1-2; CDR3aa: CASSLSQGNYGYTF; CDR3nt: TGTGCCAGCAGTTTAAGTCAGGGCAACTATGGCTACACCTTC
d_gene: NA; v_gene: TRBV5-4; abundance: NA; j_gene: TRBJ2-5; CDR3aa: CASSLGRTAGQETQYF; CDR3nt: TGTGCCAGCAGCTTGGGACGGACAGCCGGGCAAGAGACCCAGTACTTC
d_gene: NA; v_gene: TRBV19; abundance: NA; j_gene: TRBJ1-5; CDR3aa: CASSIWQVGNQPQHF; CDR3nt: TGTGCCAGTAGTATTTGGCAGGTGGGCAATCAGCCCCAGCATTTT
d_gene: NA; v_gene: TRBV19; abundance: NA; j_gene: TRBJ1-4; CDR3aa: CASSIRNEKLFF; CDR3nt: TGTGCCAGTAGTATTAGGAATGAAAAACTGTTTTTT
d_gene: NA; v_gene: TRBV7-9; abundance: NA; j_gene: TRBJ2-3; CDR3aa: CASSPDMNPDTQYF; CDR3nt: TGTGCCAGCAGCCCAGATATGAACCCAGATACGCAGTATTTT
d_gene: TRBD1; v_gene: TRBV19; abundance: NA; j_gene: TRBJ1-1; CDR3aa: CASSPPGQERFF; CDR3nt: TGTGCCAGTAGTCCACCGGGACAGGAGCGTTTCTTT
d_gene: NA; v_gene: TRBV15; abundance: NA; j_gene: TRBJ2-7; CDR3aa: CATSRDFYEQYF; CDR3nt: TGTGCCACCAGCAGAGATTTTTACGAGCAGTACTTC
d_gene: NA; v_gene: TRBV9; abundance: NA; j_gene: TRBJ1-1; CDR3aa: CASSAIGIGTEAFF; CDR3nt: TGTGCCAGCAGCGCAATAGGGATCGGAACTGAAGCTTTCTTT
d_gene: NA; v_gene: TRBV28; abundance: NA; j_gene: TRBJ1-5; CDR3aa: CASSPSRAQSRNQPQHF; CDR3nt: TGTGCCAGCAGTCCGTCCCGGGCCCAGTCGCGCAATCAGCCCCAGCATTTT
d_gene: NA; v_gene: TRBV11-3; abundance: NA; j_gene: TRBJ2-5; CDR3aa: CAPVCRQETQYF; CDR3nt: TGTGCCCCTGTTTGTCGGCAAGAGACCCAGTACTTC
d_gene: TRBD2; v_gene: TRBV4-2; abundance: NA; j_gene: TRBJ2-3; CDR3aa: CASSQGTSGADTQYF; CDR3nt: TGTGCCAGCAGCCAGGGGACTAGCGGTGCAGATACGCAGTATTTT
d_gene: TRBD2; v_gene: TRBV2; abundance: NA; j_gene: TRBJ2-3; CDR3aa: CASRITSGRAESDTQYF; CDR3nt: TGTGCCAGCAGGATTACTAGCGGGAGGGCCGAATCAGATACGCAGTATTTT
d_gene: NA; v_gene: TRBV5-5; abundance: NA; j_gene: TRBJ1-4; CDR3aa: CASSSRTAFNEKLFF; CDR3nt: TGTGCCAGCAGCTCTAGGACGGCTTTTAATGAAAAACTGTTTTTT
d_gene: TRBD2; v_gene: TRBV28; abundance: once; j_gene: TRBJ2-1; CDR3aa: CASSVDSGRSNEQFF; CDR3nt: TGTGCCAGCAGTGTCGACAGCGGGAGGTCCAATGAGCAGTTCTTC
d_gene: NA; v_gene: TRBV10-2; abundance: NA; j_gene: TRBJ1-5; CDR3aa: CASSLGWGNQPQHF; CDR3nt: TGCGCCAGCAGTCTCGGTTGGGGCAATCAGCCCCAGCATTTT
d_gene: NA; v_gene: TRBV27; abundance: NA; j_gene: TRBJ1-1; CDR3aa: CASSSRPGTEAFF; CDR3nt: TGTGCCAGCAGTTCCCGTCCCGGCACTGAAGCTTTCTTT
d_gene: NA; v_gene: TRBV19; abundance: once; j_gene: TRBJ1-1; CDR3aa: CASSKALVRGKTEEAFF; CDR3nt: TGTGCCAGTAGTAAGGCCCTGGTAAGGGGCAAGACAGAGGAAGCTTTCTTT
d_gene: NA; v_gene: TRBV5-1; abundance: NA; j_gene: TRBJ2-1; CDR3aa: CASSLILSSYNEQFF; CDR3nt: TGCGCCAGCAGCTTGATTTTGAGCTCCTACAATGAGCAGTTCTTC
d_gene: TRBD2; v_gene: TRBV5-1; abundance: NA; j_gene: TRBJ2-3; CDR3aa: CASSLTSGRPDTQYF; CDR3nt: TGCGCCAGCAGCCTGACTAGCGGGAGGCCAGATACGCAGTATTTT
d_gene: NA; v_gene: TRBV9; abundance: NA; j_gene: TRBJ1-1; CDR3aa: CASTRGEYQGNTEAFF; CDR3nt: TGTGCCAGCACCAGGGGCGAGTACCAGGGGAACACTGAAGCTTTCTTT
d_gene: NA; v_gene: TRBV5-1; abundance: NA; j_gene: TRBJ2-4; CDR3aa: CASSLGGAADIQYF; CDR3nt: TGCGCCAGCAGCTTGGGCGGAGCGGCGGACATTCAGTACTTC
d_gene: NA; v_gene: TRBV2; abundance: few; j_gene: TRBJ1-3; CDR3aa: CASSESSTGNTIYF; CDR3nt: TGTGCCAGCAGTGAGTCGTCAACTGGAAACACCATATATTTT
d_gene: NA; v_gene: TRBV5-1; abundance: NA; j_gene: TRBJ2-7; CDR3aa: CASSLLQGPYEQYF; CDR3nt: TGCGCCAGCAGCTTATTACAGGGACCCTACGAGCAGTACTTC
d_gene: NA; v_gene: TRBV19; abundance: NA; j_gene: TRBJ1-1; CDR3aa: CASSIKGFNTEAFF; CDR3nt: TGTGCCAGTAGTATCAAGGGGTTTAACACTGAAGCTTTCTTT
d_gene: NA; v_gene: TRBV5-1; abundance: few; j_gene: TRBJ2-1; CDR3aa: CASSSDRSSYNEQFF; CDR3nt: TGCGCCAGCAGCTCGGATAGGAGCTCCTACAATGAGCAGTTCTTC
d_gene: NA; v_gene: TRBV6-1; abundance: NA; j_gene: TRBJ1-4; CDR3aa: CASRARPNEKLFF; CDR3nt: TGTGCCAGCAGGGCCAGACCTAATGAAAAACTGTTTTTT
d_gene: NA; v_gene: TRBV2; abundance: few; j_gene: TRBJ2-3; CDR3aa: CASRSLGGRTDTQYF; CDR3nt: TGTGCCAGCAGGTCCTTGGGGGGACGCACAGATACGCAGTATTTT
d_gene: NA; v_gene: TRBV6-5; abundance: NA; j_gene: TRBJ1-4; CDR3aa: CASSYDGVRKLFF; CDR3nt: TGTGCCAGCAGTTACGACGGGGTGAGAAAACTGTTTTTT
d_gene: NA; v_gene: TRBV5-1; abundance: NA; j_gene: TRBJ1-2; CDR3aa: CASSLVGERRGGYTF; CDR3nt: TGCGCCAGCAGCTTGGTCGGGGAACGAAGGGGTGGCTACACCTTC
d_gene: NA; v_gene: TRBV28; abundance: NA; j_gene: TRBJ2-7; CDR3aa: CASTLGGVSYEQYF; CDR3nt: TGTGCCAGCACTTTGGGCGGTGTCTCCTACGAGCAGTACTTC
d_gene: NA; v_gene: TRBV5-4; abundance: NA; j_gene: TRBJ1-1; CDR3aa: CATHIGGSWGTEAFF; CDR3nt: TGTGCCACTCATATCGGGGGTAGTTGGGGCACTGAAGCTTTCTTT
d_gene: NA; v_gene: TRBV15; abundance: NA; j_gene: TRBJ2-1; CDR3aa: CATSRDRGAGEQFF; CDR3nt: TGTGCCACCAGCAGAGATCGGGGGGCAGGAGAGCAGTTCTTC
d_gene: NA; v_gene: TRBV7-9; abundance: NA; j_gene: TRBJ2-3; CDR3aa: CASSLRTVTLGDTQYF; CDR3nt: TGTGCCAGCAGCTTACGGACTGTGACGTTAGGGGATACGCAGTATTTT
d_gene: NA; v_gene: TRBV4-2; abundance: few; j_gene: TRBJ1-3; CDR3aa: CASSQAPSSGNTIYF; CDR3nt: TGTGCCAGCAGCCAAGCACCGAGCTCTGGAAACACCATATATTTT
d_gene: NA; v_gene: TRBV19; abundance: NA; j_gene: TRBJ2-6; CDR3aa: CASRGSGANVLTF; CDR3nt: TGTGCCAGCCGCGGCTCTGGGGCCAACGTCCTGACTTTC
d_gene: NA; v_gene: TRBV7-2; abundance: NA; j_gene: TRBJ1-1; CDR3aa: CASSRRVDTEAFF; CDR3nt: TGTGCCAGCAGCCGGAGGGTAGACACTGAAGCTTTCTTT
d_gene: NA; v_gene: TRBV6-6; abundance: NA; j_gene: TRBJ1-4; CDR3aa: CASSYVTTNEKLFF; CDR3nt: TGTGCCAGCAGTTACGTTACAACTAATGAAAAACTGTTTTTT
d_gene: TRBD1; v_gene: TRBV5-1; abundance: NA; j_gene: TRBJ1-2; CDR3aa: CASSFPDMDRGLFF; CDR3nt: TGCGCCAGCAGCTTCCCGGACATGGACAGGGGGTTATTCTTC
d_gene: NA; v_gene: TRBV28; abundance: NA; j_gene: TRBJ2-7; CDR3aa: CASSFWDGGLEQYF; CDR3nt: TGTGCCAGCAGTTTTTGGGACGGAGGTTTGGAGCAGTACTTC
d_gene: TRBD1; v_gene: TRBV28; abundance: NA; j_gene: TRBJ1-5; CDR3aa: CASSFDREYDQPQHF; CDR3nt: TGTGCCAGCAGTTTCGACAGGGAGTATGATCAGCCCCAGCATTTT
d_gene: NA; v_gene: TRBV11-2; abundance: many; j_gene: TRBJ2-2; CDR3aa: CASSLLPYPNTGELFF; CDR3nt: TGTGCCAGCAGCTTACTTCCCTACCCGAACACCGGGGAGCTGTTTTTT